The 21 T cell receptor beta chains in this list originate from one sample, sequenced in a study of T cells after yellow fever vaccination. TCRdb processed the 5' RACE reads anew with MiXCR; each CDR3 protein has one entry. The data contain 500,000 to 650,000 distinct CDR3 sequences, approximately 13% of them singletons. This specimen consisted of PBMCs, obtained on the day of the yellow fever booster vaccination. These receptors originate from a man younger than 45 who received the YFV17D yellow fever vaccine.

This clonotype occurred a few times. The CDR3 here is CASSTRTGKNIQYF. Written as DNA, the CDR3 is TGTGCCAGCAGCACCCGGACGGGTAAAAACATTCAGTACTTC. This sequence joins TRBV21-1 and TRBJ2-4; the D segment call TRBD1 is taken from the table without a DNA check. TRBV21-1 is annotated as a pseudogene. This CDR3 comprises 14 residues.

In its sample, this clonotype was seen a few times. V usage is TRBV6-5 and J usage is TRBJ1-4; perhaps TRBD1 as D (6 bases). The CDR3 is 15 residues long. The V gene lost 4 bases and the J gene lost 0 bases, with 9 bases spanning the gap. Germline CDR1 and CDR2: MNHEY and SVGAGI. The CDR3 here is CASSSPGATNEKLFF. For the CDR3, the DNA is TGTGCCAGCAGTTCCCCAGGGGCAACTAATGAAAAACTGTTTTTT.

This clonotype has just a few counts. The chain has TRBV25-1 and TRBJ2-1; the match to TRBD2 covers 10 bases. The CDR3 sequence is 14 residues long. After removal of 4 bases from V and 7 bases from J, the junction contained 4 bases not matched to a gene. CDR1 is MGHDK and CDR2 is SYGVNS in the germline V gene. CDR3 protein: CASSGLAGENEQFF. The CDR3 DNA is TGTGCCAGCAGTGGGCTAGCGGGAGAAAATGAGCAGTTCTTC.

The V gene is TRBV7-9, the J gene TRBJ1-5; no definite D call. The CDR3 sequence is 12 residues long. Trimming pared 3 bases from V and 6 bases from J, leaving 6 bases between. The germline V gene encodes CDR1 SEHNR and CDR2 FQNEAQ (reference sequence). CDR3: CASSLESQPQHF. The DNA of the CDR3 is TGTGCCAGCAGCTTGGAAAGTCAGCCCCAGCATTTT.

The chain carries TRBV20-1 and TRBJ2-7; a weak D match, TRBD1 (5 bases). The V end was cut by 6 bases, the J end by 3 bases, with 6 bases between. Germline assignment: CDR1 DFQATT and CDR2 SNEGSKA (reference sequence). CDR3 length: 10 amino acids. CDR3 region: CSAGDYEQYF. In DNA, the CDR3 is TGCAGTGCAGGGGACTACGAGCAGTACTTC.

In this sample, this clonotype turned up a few times. This chain links TRBV28 with TRBJ2-7, with D perhaps TRBD2 (6 bases). V was clipped by 3 bases and J by 4 bases, with 16 bases between them. Germline V lookup: CDR1 MDHEN, CDR2 SYDVKM. The length of the CDR3 is 15 residues. The CDR3 loop reads CASSFPRGITYEQYF. CDR3 in DNA: TGTGCCAGCAGTTTCCCCCGGGGGATAACATACGAGCAGTACTTC. Filled out from reference TRBV28 and TRBJ2-7, the complete variable domain reads DVKVTQSSRYLVKRTGEKVFLECVQDMDHENMFWYRQDPGLGLRLIYFSYDVKMKEKGDIPEGYSVSREKKERFSLILESASTNQTSMYLCASSFPRGITYEQYFGPGTRLTVT.

The chain couples TRBV25-1 to TRBJ1-1, with TRBD1 as a possible D gene (5 bases). The CDR3 loop spans 15 amino acids. Germline CDR1 and CDR2: MGHDK and SYGVNS. Trimming cost V 2 bases and J 4 bases, with 14 bases left between them. CDR3 in DNA: TGTGCCAGCAGTGAAGCGGGGCGGGGAGCCACTGAAGCTTTCTTT. Protein: CASSEAGRGATEAFF.

This clonotype has more than one count but fewer than ten. The chain uses TRBV20-1 and TRBJ2-1, with D unresolved. CDR3 size: 14 residues. Per the germline V gene, CDR1 is DFQATT and CDR2 is SNEGSKA (reference sequence). Trimming stripped 7 bases from V and 0 bases from J, with 13 bases between. The CDR3 loop is CSVDAGYSYNEQFF. The CDR3 nucleotides read TGCAGTGTTGATGCCGGATACTCCTACAATGAGCAGTTCTTC.

The chain joins TRBV6-2 or TRBV6-3 to TRBJ2-3; no definite D call. Germline CDR1 is MNHEY and CDR2 is SVGEGT. The CDR3 contains 14 residues. This chain's CDR3 is CATVVRPGTDTQYF. The CDR3 DNA reads as TGTGCGACGGTAGTGAGGCCGGGCACAGATACGCAGTATTTT.

The rearrangement uses TRBV6-5 and TRBJ2-7, with D possibly TRBD2 on 6 matching bases. The CDR3 consists of 18 residues. Per the germline V gene, CDR1 is MNHEY and CDR2 is SVGAGI. V gave up 2 bases and J gave up 2 bases, with 22 bases separating them. The CDR3 DNA sequence: TGTGCCAGCAGTTACGGAATACCCGCCCGGGACTCACCCTACGAGCAGTACTTC. Amino acid sequence: CASSYGIPARDSPYEQYF.

V usage is TRBV5-1 and J usage is TRBJ2-7; 9 bases fit TRBD1. CDR3 size: 17 residues. Germline V gene sequence: CDR1 SGHRS, CDR2 YFSETQ. After removal of 0 bases from V and 6 bases from J, the junction contained 13 bases not matched to a gene. The CDR3 sequence is CASSLAPGTGYASEQYF. CDR3 DNA sequence: TGCGCCAGCAGCTTGGCCCCCGGGACAGGGTATGCGAGCGAGCAGTACTTC.

This clonotype appeared a few times. The chain joins TRBV6-1 to TRBJ2-1, with a weak D call TRBD2 (6 bases). Trimming removed 6 bases at V and 9 bases at J, with 21 bases between. This CDR3 is built from 15 residues. Germline CDR1 MNHNS, CDR2 SASEGT. Here the CDR3 reads CASSVAETTGGEQFF. DNA of the CDR3: TGTGCCAGCAGCGTAGCGGAAACTACCGGGGGTGAGCAGTTCTTC.

Only a few counts were recorded for this clonotype. The chain uses TRBV18 and TRBJ2-1, with 7 bases aligning to TRBD2. Looked up from germline, CDR1 is KGHSH and CDR2 is LQKENI. This CDR3 region has 15 residues. With V trimmed by 0 bases and J by 10 bases, 9 bases remained unmatched. The CDR3 nucleotides read TGTGCCAGCTCACCACCGGCGGGAGCGGCGGGAGAGCAGTTCTTC. It specifies CASSPPAGAAGEQFF.

The gene calls are TRBV18 and TRBJ2-5, with D uncertain. The CDR3 contains 13 residues. The V gene lost 1 base and the J gene lost 3 bases, with 6 bases spanning the gap. Looked up from germline, CDR1 is KGHSH and CDR2 is LQKENI. DNA of the CDR3: TGTGCCAGCTCACCACGTCAGAAAGAGACCCAGTACTTC. It codes for CASSPRQKETQYF.

The V call is TRBV6-5, the J call TRBJ2-1; possibly TRBD2 for D (6 bases). The germline V and J ends were trimmed by 7 bases and 6 bases, with 10 bases remaining between them. This CDR3 has 12 residues. Germline V CDR1 and CDR2: MNHEY, SVGAGI. The CDR3 DNA reads as TGTGCCAGCACCGGGGGAGGCAATGAGCAGTTCTTC. The encoded protein is CASTGGGNEQFF.

This clonotype was counted only a few times. The chain links TRBV12-3 or TRBV12-4 to TRBJ2-7, with 10 nucleotides matching TRBD2. V lost 6 bases and J lost 5; bases outside the gene matches: 7. There are 14 residues in the CDR3. CDR3 nucleotide sequence: TGTGCCAGCAGCCTAACTAGCGGGATCAACGAGCAGTACTTC. It is translated as CASSLTSGINEQYF.

This clonotype has a handful of counts. The V gene is TRBV9, the J gene TRBJ2-2; TRBD2 matches 9 bases. J was trimmed by 7 bases and V by 2 bases; bases with no gene match: 6. Germline V gene lookup returns CDR1 SGDLS and CDR2 YYNGEE. CDR3 size: 15 residues. This CDR3 reads CASSVSGSRDGELFF. The CDR3 DNA sequence: TGTGCCAGCAGCGTTAGCGGGAGTAGGGACGGGGAGCTGTTTTTT.

With regard to this clonotype: One end of the junction varies from germline; a read error may be responsible. The chain is built from TRBV7-2 and TRBJ2-1, with D maybe TRBD1 (5 bases). The CDR3 totals 14 residues. Germline CDR1 is SGHTA and CDR2 is FQGNSA. This chain's CDR3 is CANSLMSGFNEQFF. CDR3 coding DNA: TGTGCCAACAGCCTAATGTCAGGGTTCAATGAGCAGTTCTTC. Filled out from reference TRBV7-2 and TRBJ2-1, the complete variable domain reads GAGVSQSPSNKVTEKGKDVELRCDPISGHTALYWYRQSLGQGLEFLIYFQGNSAPDKSGLPSDRFSAERTGGSVSTLTIQRTQQEDSAVYLCANSLMSGFNEQFFGPGTRLTVL.

The chain recombines TRBV6-5 with TRBJ2-1, with D possibly TRBD2 on 6 matching bases. The ends were cut back, 2 bases at V and 7 bases at J, with 15 bases in the middle. The CDR3 length is 15 residues. Per germline, CDR1 MNHEY and CDR2 SVGAGI. CDR3 DNA: TGTGCCAGCAGTTACGAACTCGGGGGTGGTAATGAGCAGTTCTTC. Translation: CASSYELGGGNEQFF.

The genes are TRBV21-1 and TRBJ2-7. TRBV21-1 is listed as a pseudogene. The CDR3 has 13 amino acids. The CDR3 loop reads CASSKQRPYEQYF. CDR3 in DNA: TGTGCCAGCAGCAAGCAGCGTCCCTACGAGCAGTACTTC.

This clonotype was detected only a few times. This chain links TRBV30 with TRBJ2-3; 9 positions agree with TRBD2. This CDR3 comprises 16 residues. Germline CDR1 reads GTSNPN; CDR2 reads SVGIG (reference sequence). V shed 3 bases and J 2 bases; nucleotides not matched to a gene: 9. CDR3 coding DNA: TGTGCCTGGAGACCAAGGCTAGCGGGGATCACAGATACGCAGTATTTT. The encoded protein is CAWRPRLAGITDTQYF.